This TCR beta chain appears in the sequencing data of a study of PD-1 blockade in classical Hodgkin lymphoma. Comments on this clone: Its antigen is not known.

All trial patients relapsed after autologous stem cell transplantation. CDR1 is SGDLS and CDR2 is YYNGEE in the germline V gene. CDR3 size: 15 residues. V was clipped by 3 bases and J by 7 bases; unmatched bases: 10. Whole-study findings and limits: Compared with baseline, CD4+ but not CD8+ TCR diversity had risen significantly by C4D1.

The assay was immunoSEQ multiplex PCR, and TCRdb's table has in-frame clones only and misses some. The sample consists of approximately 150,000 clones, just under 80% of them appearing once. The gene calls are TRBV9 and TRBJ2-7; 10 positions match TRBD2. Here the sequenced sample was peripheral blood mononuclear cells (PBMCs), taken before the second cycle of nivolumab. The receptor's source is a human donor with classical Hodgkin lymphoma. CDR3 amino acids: CASSALAGAAGEQYF. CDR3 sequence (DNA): TGTGCCAGCAGCGCCCTAGCGGGAGCGGCGGGAGAGCAGTACTTC.